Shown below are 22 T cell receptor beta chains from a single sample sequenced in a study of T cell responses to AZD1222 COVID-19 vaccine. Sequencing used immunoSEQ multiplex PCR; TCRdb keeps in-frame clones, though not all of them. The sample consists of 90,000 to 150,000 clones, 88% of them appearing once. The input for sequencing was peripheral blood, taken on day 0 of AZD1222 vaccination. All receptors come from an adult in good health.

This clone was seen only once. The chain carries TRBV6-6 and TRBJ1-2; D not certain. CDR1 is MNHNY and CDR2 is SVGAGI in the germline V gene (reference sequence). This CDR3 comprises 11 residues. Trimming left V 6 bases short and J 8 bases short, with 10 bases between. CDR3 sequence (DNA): TGTGCCAGCAGCCCCCTAGAGGGCTACACCTTC. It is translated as CASSPLEGYTF.

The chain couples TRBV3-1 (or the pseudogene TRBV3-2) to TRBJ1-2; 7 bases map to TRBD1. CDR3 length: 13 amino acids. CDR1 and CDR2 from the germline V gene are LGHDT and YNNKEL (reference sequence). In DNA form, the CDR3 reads TGTGCTACGCGGGGACAGCAAAACTATGGCTACACCTTC. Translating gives CATRGQQNYGYTF.

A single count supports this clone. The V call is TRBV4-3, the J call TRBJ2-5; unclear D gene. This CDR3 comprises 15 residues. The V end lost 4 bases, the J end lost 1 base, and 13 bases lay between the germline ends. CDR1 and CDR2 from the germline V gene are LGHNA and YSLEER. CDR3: CASSRTLLGQETQYF. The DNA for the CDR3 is TGCGCCAGCAGCCGTACCCTTTTGGGCCAAGAGACCCAGTACTTC.

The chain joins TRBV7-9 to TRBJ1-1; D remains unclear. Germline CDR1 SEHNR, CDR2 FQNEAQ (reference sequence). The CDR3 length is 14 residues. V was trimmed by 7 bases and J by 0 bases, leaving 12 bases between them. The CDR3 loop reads CASTIILLNTEAFF. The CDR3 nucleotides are TGTGCCAGCACCATAATACTGCTGAACACTGAAGCTTTCTTT.

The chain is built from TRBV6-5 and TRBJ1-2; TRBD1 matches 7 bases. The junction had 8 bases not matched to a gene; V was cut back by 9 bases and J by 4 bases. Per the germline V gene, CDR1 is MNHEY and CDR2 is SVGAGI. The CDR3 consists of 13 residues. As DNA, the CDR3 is TGTGCCAGTGCCCCCGGGACAGTCTATGGCTACACCTTC. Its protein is CASAPGTVYGYTF.

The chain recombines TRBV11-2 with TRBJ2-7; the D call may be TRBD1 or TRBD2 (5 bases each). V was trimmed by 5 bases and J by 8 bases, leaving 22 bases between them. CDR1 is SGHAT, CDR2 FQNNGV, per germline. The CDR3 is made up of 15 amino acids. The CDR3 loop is CASSPNTGTPFQQYF. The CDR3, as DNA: TGTGCCAGCAGCCCAAACACCGGGACGCCTTTCCAGCAGTACTTC.

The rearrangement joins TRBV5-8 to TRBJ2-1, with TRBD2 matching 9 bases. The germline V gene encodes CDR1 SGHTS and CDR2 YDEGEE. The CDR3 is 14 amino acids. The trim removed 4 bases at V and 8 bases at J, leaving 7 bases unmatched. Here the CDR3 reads CASSQGLASYEQFF. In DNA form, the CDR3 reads TGTGCCAGCAGCCAGGGACTAGCTAGCTATGAGCAGTTCTTC.

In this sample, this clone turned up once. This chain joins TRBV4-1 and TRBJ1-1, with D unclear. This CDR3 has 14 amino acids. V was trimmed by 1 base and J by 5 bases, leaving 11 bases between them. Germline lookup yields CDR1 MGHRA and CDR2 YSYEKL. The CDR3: CASSQGAEWTEAFF. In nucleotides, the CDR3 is TGCGCCAGCAGCCAAGGTGCGGAATGGACTGAAGCTTTCTTT.

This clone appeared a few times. For the CDR3, the DNA is TGCGCCAGCAGCTTGAATCGGGGTCCCGGTGGTGAAGCTTTCTTT. It encodes CASSLNRGPGGEAFF. J is TRBJ1-1 and V is TRBV5-1; D not certain. The CDR3 consists of 15 residues. Deletions cut 1 base from V and 7 bases from J, with 17 bases between. CDR1 is SGHRS, CDR2 YFSETQ, per germline.

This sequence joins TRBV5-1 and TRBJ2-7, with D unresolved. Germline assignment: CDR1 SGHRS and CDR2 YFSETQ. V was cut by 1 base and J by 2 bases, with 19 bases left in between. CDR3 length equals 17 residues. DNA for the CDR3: TGCGCCAGCAGCTTGCCGGGCAGGACGAGGATGACCTACGAGCAGTACTTC. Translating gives CASSLPGRTRMTYEQYF.

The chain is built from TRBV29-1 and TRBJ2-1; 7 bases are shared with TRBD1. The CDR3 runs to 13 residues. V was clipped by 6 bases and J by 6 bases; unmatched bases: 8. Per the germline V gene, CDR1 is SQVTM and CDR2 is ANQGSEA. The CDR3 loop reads CSVGTANFNEQFF. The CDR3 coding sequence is TGCAGCGTCGGGACAGCTAACTTCAATGAGCAGTTCTTC.

The CDR3 loop reads CATSDYYNEQFF. The CDR3 nucleotides are TGTGCCACCAGTGATTACTACAATGAGCAGTTCTTC. The chain carries TRBV24-1 and TRBJ2-1; D is ambiguous. CDR1 KGHDR and CDR2 SFDVKD come from the germline V gene. The CDR3 is 12 amino acids. V lost 2 bases to trimming and J lost 3 bases, with 1 base between them.

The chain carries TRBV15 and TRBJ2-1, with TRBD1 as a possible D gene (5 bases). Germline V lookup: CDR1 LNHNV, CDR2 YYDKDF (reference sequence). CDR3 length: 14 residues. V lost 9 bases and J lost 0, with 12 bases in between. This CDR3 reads CATWGLDSYNEQFF. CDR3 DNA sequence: TGTGCCACGTGGGGCCTCGACTCCTACAATGAGCAGTTCTTC. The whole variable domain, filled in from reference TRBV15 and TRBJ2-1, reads DAMVIQNPRYQVTQFGKPVTLSCSQTLNHNVMYWYQQKSSQAPKLLFHYYDKDFNNEADTPDNFQSRRPNTSFCFLDIRSPGLGDTAMYLCATWGLDSYNEQFFGPGTRLTVL.

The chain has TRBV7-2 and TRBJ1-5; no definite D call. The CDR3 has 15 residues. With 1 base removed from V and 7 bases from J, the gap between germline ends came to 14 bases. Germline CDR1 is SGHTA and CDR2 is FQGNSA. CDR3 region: CASSLGLAGGQPQHF. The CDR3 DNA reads TGTGCCAGCAGCTTAGGGTTAGCGGGCGGCCAGCCCCAGCATTTT.

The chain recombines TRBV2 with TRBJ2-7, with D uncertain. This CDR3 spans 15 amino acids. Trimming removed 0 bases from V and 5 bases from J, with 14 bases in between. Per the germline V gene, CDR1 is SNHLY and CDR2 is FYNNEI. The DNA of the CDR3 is TGTGCCAGCAGTGAAGCTTTGAAGGCTTACGACGAGCAGTACTTC. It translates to CASSEALKAYDEQYF.

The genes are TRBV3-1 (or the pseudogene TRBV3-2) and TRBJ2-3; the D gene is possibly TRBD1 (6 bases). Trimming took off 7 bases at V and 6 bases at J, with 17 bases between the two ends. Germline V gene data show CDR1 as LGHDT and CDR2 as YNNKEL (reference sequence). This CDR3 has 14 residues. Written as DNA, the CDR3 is TGTGCCAGCAACACAGGGCTGCCGGCCGATACGCAGTATTTT. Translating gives CASNTGLPADTQYF.

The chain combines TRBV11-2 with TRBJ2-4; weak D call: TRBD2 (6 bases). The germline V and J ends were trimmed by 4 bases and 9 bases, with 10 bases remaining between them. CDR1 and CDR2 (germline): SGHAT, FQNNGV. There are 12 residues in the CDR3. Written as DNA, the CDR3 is TGTGCCAGCAGCTCCGGGGGACTCATTCAGTACTTC. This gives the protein CASSSGGLIQYF. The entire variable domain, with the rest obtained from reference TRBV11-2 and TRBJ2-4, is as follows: EAGVAQSPRYKIIEKRQSVAFWCNPISGHATLYWYQQILGQGPKLLIQFQNNGVVDDSQLPKDRFSAERLKGVDSTLKIQPAKLEDSAVYLCASSSGGLIQYFGAGTRLSVL.

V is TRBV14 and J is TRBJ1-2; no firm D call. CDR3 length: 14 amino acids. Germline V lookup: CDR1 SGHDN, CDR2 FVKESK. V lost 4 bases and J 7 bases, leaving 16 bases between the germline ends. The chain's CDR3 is CASSPSFMPGGYTF. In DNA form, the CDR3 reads TGTGCCAGCAGCCCAAGCTTTATGCCCGGTGGCTACACCTTC.

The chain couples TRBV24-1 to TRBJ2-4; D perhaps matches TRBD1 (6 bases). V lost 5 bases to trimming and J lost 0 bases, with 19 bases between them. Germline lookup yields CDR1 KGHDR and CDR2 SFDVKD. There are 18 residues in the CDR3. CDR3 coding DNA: TGTGCCACCAGTGTGTTACAGGGAGCCGCGCTAGCCAAAAACATTCAGTACTTC. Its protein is CATSVLQGAALAKNIQYF.

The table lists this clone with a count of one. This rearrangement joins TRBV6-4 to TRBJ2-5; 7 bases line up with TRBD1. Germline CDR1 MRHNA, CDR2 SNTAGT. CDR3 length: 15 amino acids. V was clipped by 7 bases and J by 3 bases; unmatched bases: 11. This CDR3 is CASTTKDRPKETQYF. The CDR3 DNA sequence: TGTGCCAGCACTACCAAGGACAGGCCCAAAGAGACCCAGTACTTC.

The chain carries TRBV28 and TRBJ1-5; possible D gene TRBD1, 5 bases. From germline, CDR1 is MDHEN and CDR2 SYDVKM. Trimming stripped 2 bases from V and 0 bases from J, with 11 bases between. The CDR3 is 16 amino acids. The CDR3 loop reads CASSLPRVNSNQPQHF. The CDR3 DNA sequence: TGTGCCAGCAGTTTACCCAGGGTTAATAGCAATCAGCCCCAGCATTTT.

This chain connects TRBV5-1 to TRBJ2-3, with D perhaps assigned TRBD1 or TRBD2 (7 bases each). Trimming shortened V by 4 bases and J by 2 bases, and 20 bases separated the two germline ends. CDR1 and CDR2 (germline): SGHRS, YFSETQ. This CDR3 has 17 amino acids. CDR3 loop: CASSLPGGSGSTDTQYF. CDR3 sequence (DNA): TGCGCCAGCAGCCTTCCAGGGGGTAGCGGGTCCACAGATACGCAGTATTTT. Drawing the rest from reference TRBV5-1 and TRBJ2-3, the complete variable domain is KAGVTQTPRYLIKTRGQQVTLSCSPISGHRSVSWYQQTPGQGLQFLFEYFSETQRNKGNFPGRFSGRQFSNSRSEMNVSTLELGDSALYLCASSLPGGSGSTDTQYFGPGTRLTVL.